This TCR beta chain was recorded in a study of post-analysis software for immune sequencing data. Study-wide findings and caveats: About five TRBV segments were more frequent in patients than controls; TRBV5-6, TRBV5-1 and TRBV20-1 belonged to this group.

CDR3 length: 15 residues. Per germline, CDR1 LNHNV and CDR2 YYDKDF (reference sequence). With V trimmed by 3 bases and J by 3 bases, 7 bases remained unmatched. Presence of unique molecular identifiers characterized the TCR beta cDNA libraries. Around 500,000 cDNA molecules were obtained per 1 to 10 million input T cells. A single record per CDR3 protein comes from TCRdb applying MiXCR to the PCR reads. Of about 460,000 distinct CDR3 sequences detected, approximately 45% appear once; the ten largest clones hold about 12%. Note on this clonotype: Antigen unknown.

Sample: blood. This chain connects TRBV15 to TRBJ1-2, with TRBD1 matching 7 bases. The clonotype originates from a girl between 10 and 17 years old with multiple sclerosis. CDR3 protein: CATSRTGQADYGYTF. The DNA for the CDR3 is TGTGCCACCAGCAGGACAGGGCAGGCGGACTATGGCTACACCTTC.